These 14 T cell receptor beta chains were all obtained from the same sample, sequenced in a study of immune cell composition in non-small cell lung cancer. Assay: immunoSEQ multiplex PCR; the TCRdb copy retains only in-frame clones and omits some. This sample carries 14,000 to 15,000 clones, about two thirds of them seen once, and the ten largest clones take more than 6.5%. Sequencing was carried out using lung tumor tissue. The receptors were sampled from a human donor with non-small cell lung cancer.

The rearrangement links TRBV19 to TRBJ2-7; 8 nucleotides align to TRBD1. Looked up from germline, CDR1 is LNHDA and CDR2 is SQIVND (reference sequence). The CDR3 covers 14 residues. V was pared by 3 bases and J by 4 bases, with 5 bases of the junction left unmatched. CDR3 nucleotides: TGTGCCAGTAGTATTGATCAGGGGGCTTACGAGCAGTACTTC. It codes for CASSIDQGAYEQYF.

This chain links TRBV11-3 with TRBJ2-1, with unresolved D. In germline, CDR1 is SGHNT, CDR2 YENEEA. This CDR3 contains 13 residues. With 3 bases removed from V and 5 bases from J, the gap between germline ends came to 8 bases. The CDR3 region has the DNA TGTGCCAGCAGCTTGATGCGAGACAATGAGCAGTTCTTC. This encodes CASSLMRDNEQFF.

V usage is TRBV4-1 and J usage is TRBJ2-3, with 7 bases identical to TRBD1. Germline values: CDR1 MGHRA, CDR2 YSYEKL. The ends lost 4 bases at V and 3 bases at J; junction bases unmatched: 7. CDR3 length equals 15 residues. The CDR3 nucleotides read TGCGCCAGCAGCCTTGACAGGGAAGGGACAGATACGCAGTATTTT. Translating gives CASSLDREGTDTQYF.

The chain combines TRBV10-3 with TRBJ2-7, with TRBD1 matching 7 bases. Germline-derived CDR1 and CDR2 are ENHRY and SYGVKD. This CDR3 contains 15 residues. The trim removed 5 bases at V and 3 bases at J, leaving 10 bases unmatched. As DNA, the CDR3 is TGTGCCATCAGTCCCCGCCCCCGGGACAGCTACGAGCAGTACTTC. It translates to CAISPRPRDSYEQYF.

V and J are TRBV11-2 and TRBJ2-4, with TRBD2 as a possible D gene (6 bases). V was shortened by 4 bases and J by 8 bases, with 15 bases between the two germline ends. Germline-derived CDR1 and CDR2 are SGHAT and FQNNGV. This CDR3 comprises 14 residues. The CDR3 nucleotides read TGTGCCAGCAGCTCCAGGGCCGGAGGGGACATTCAGTACTTC. Its translation is CASSSRAGGDIQYF.

This rearrangement joins TRBV6-1 to TRBJ1-3; D gene uncertain. The germline CDR1 and CDR2 sequences are MNHNS and SASEGT. The CDR3 has 14 amino acids. V was shortened by 2 bases and J by 0 bases, with 5 bases between the two germline ends. CDR3 nucleotide sequence: TGTGCCAGCAGTGAACAGAACTCTGGAAACACCATATATTTT. This encodes CASSEQNSGNTIYF.

The J gene is TRBJ1-1, the V gene TRBV18, with D possibly being TRBD1 (6 bases). CDR1 and CDR2 (germline): KGHSH, LQKENI. The CDR3 is 14 amino acids. Trimming pared 6 bases from V and 2 bases from J, leaving 13 bases between. The CDR3 reads CASSIQGQNTEAFF. In DNA form, the CDR3 reads TGTGCCAGCTCCATACAGGGTCAAAACACTGAAGCTTTCTTT.

The sample holds a few counts of this clone. The chain recombines TRBV6-5 with TRBJ2-3; D remains ambiguous. Trimming removed 7 bases at V and 3 bases at J, with 11 bases between. Germline V gene sequence: CDR1 MNHEY, CDR2 SVGAGI. The CDR3 has 13 amino acids. CDR3 protein: CASTTSGTDTQYF. In DNA, the CDR3 is TGTGCCAGCACGACGTCGGGTACAGATACGCAGTATTTT.

The chain couples TRBV19 to TRBJ2-6; D is possibly TRBD1 (5 bases). Per germline, CDR1 LNHDA and CDR2 SQIVND (reference sequence). The CDR3 spans 17 residues. V was pared by 2 bases and J by 0 bases, with 11 bases between. The CDR3 nucleotides are TGTGCCAGTAGTATAAGGGGTGGGAACTCTGGGGCCAACGTCCTGACTTTC. As protein: CASSIRGGNSGANVLTF.

V usage is TRBV7-3 and J usage is TRBJ2-1, with D perhaps TRBD1 (5 bases). The V end was cut by 5 bases, the J end by 4 bases, with 6 bases between. Germline V gene data show CDR1 as SGHTA and CDR2 as FQGTGA. The CDR3 has 12 residues. The CDR3 nucleotides read TGTGCCAGCAGCGACAGTTACAATGAGCAGTTCTTC. Translating gives CASSDSYNEQFF.

The chain has TRBV19 and TRBJ1-5, with TRBD1 matching over 9 bases. The germline V gene has CDR1 LNHDA and CDR2 SQIVND (reference sequence). The J segment lost 7 bases and the V segment lost 6 bases, leaving 7 bases of the junction unmatched. CDR3 length: 14 amino acids. The chain's CDR3 is CASSPGQGLQPQHF. The CDR3 bases are TGTGCCAGTAGCCCGGGACAGGGTCTCCAGCCCCAGCATTTT. The variable domain in full, completed from reference TRBV19 and TRBJ1-5, reads DGGITQSPKYLFRKEGQNVTLSCEQNLNHDAMYWYRQDPGQGLRLIYYSQIVNDFQKGDIAEGYSVSREKKESFPLTVTSAQKNPTAFYLCASSPGQGLQPQHFGDGTRLSIL.

V gene TRBV5-1 combines with J gene TRBJ1-4; D not certain. CDR3 length: 19 residues. Trimming removed 3 bases at V and 0 bases at J, with 21 bases between. CDR1 and CDR2 from the germline V gene are SGHRS and YFSETQ. CDR3 region: CASSWGAGLAPATNEKLFF. The CDR3 coding sequence is TGCGCCAGCAGCTGGGGAGCAGGCCTTGCCCCCGCAACTAATGAAAAACTGTTTTTT.

This clone turned up a few times. This chain joins TRBV6-5 and TRBJ1-6; TRBD1 is a possible D gene (5 bases). This CDR3 has 15 amino acids. Trimming removed 4 bases from V and 4 bases from J, with 11 bases in between. Germline lookup yields CDR1 MNHEY and CDR2 SVGAGI. CDR3 bases: TGTGCCAGCAGTTCAGGGAGGGGTTATAATTCACCCCTCCACTTT. Translation gives CASSSGRGYNSPLHF.

This chain joins TRBV5-6 and TRBJ2-3; 7 bases line up with TRBD1. CDR1 is SGHDT and CDR2 is YYEEEE in the germline V gene. There are 14 residues in the CDR3. Unmatched junction bases numbered 3, after V lost 2 bases and J lost 3 bases. The CDR3 is CASSFDRETDTQYF. CDR3 nucleotides: TGTGCCAGCAGCTTTGACAGGGAAACAGATACGCAGTATTTT.